The next 11 T cell receptor beta chains were all read from a single sample in a study of T-cell memory formation after mild COVID-19. In TCRdb, the 5' RACE reads were re-called with MiXCR into one record per CDR3 protein. Among 540,000 or so distinct CDR3 sequences listed, over 20% were seen once. The source material was PBMCs or a T cell subset sorted from them (not recorded which). All receptors come from an adult woman who had mild COVID-19 (a few samples of this study predate the infection). Cell type and time point are not known.

V and J are TRBV9 and TRBJ2-2; D remains ambiguous. This CDR3 is built from 13 residues. Germline CDR1 reads SGDLS; CDR2 reads YYNGEE. V dropped 0 bases and J dropped 3 bases, with 3 bases sitting between them. CDR3 loop: CASSVEHTGELFF. Written as DNA, the CDR3 is TGTGCCAGCAGCGTAGAACACACCGGGGAGCTGTTTTTT.

This clonotype was recorded a few times. The CDR3 DNA is TGCAGTGCTAGAGACCGTTTAGCGGGGGACTACAATGAGCAGTTCTTC. It is translated as CSARDRLAGDYNEQFF. This chain connects TRBV20-1 to TRBJ2-1, with 9 bases that match TRBD2. CDR1 is DFQATT and CDR2 is SNEGSKA in the germline V gene (reference sequence). Losses at the gene ends were 0 bases for V and 3 bases for J; bases not matched to a gene: 6. This CDR3 spans 16 amino acids.

This clonotype was detected a few times. The DNA of the CDR3 is TGTGCCAGCAGCTTATCTGTTCGGGTCAATGAGCAGTTCTTC. Translating gives CASSLSVRVNEQFF. The chain uses TRBV7-2 and TRBJ2-1, with D unresolved. Between the trimmed V and J ends, which lost 2 bases and 6 bases, there was a span of 11 bases. The germline CDR1 and CDR2 sequences are SGHTA and FQGNSA. The CDR3 loop spans 14 amino acids.

CDR3 residues: CASSQDPGQRYNEQFF. DNA for the CDR3: TGCGCCAGCAGCCAAGACCCGGGACAGCGATACAATGAGCAGTTCTTC. The V call is TRBV4-1, the J call TRBJ2-1, with TRBD1 matching 7 bases. The length of the CDR3 is 16 residues. Losses at the gene ends were 0 bases for V and 4 bases for J; bases not matched to a gene: 6. Germline loops: CDR1 MGHRA, CDR2 YSYEKL.

This clonotype was seen a few times. The rearrangement links TRBV9 to TRBJ1-1; D possibly corresponds to TRBD1 (5 bases). The V gene lost 3 bases and the J gene lost 3 bases, with 9 bases spanning the gap. The germline V gene has CDR1 SGDLS and CDR2 YYNGEE. The CDR3 covers 13 residues. The CDR3 nucleotides are TGTGCCAGCAGCGGAAGACAGTACACTGAAGCTTTCTTT. Its protein product is CASSGRQYTEAFF. Combining the CDR3 with reference TRBV9 and TRBJ1-1 gives the whole variable domain DSGVTQTPKHLITATGQRVTLRCSPRSGDLSVYWYQQSLDQGLQFLIQYYNGEERAKGNILERFSAQQFPDLHSELNLSSLELGDSALYFCASSGRQYTEAFFGQGTRLTVV.

The J gene is TRBJ2-5, the V gene TRBV9; D not certain. The CDR3 is 16 residues long. CDR1 is SGDLS, CDR2 YYNGEE, per germline. The V end lost 4 bases, the J end lost 5 bases, and 21 bases lay between the germline ends. CDR3 coding DNA: TGTGCCAGCAGCTCCCGACCGGGTCTAAGGTGGGAGACCCAGTACTTC. Its translation is CASSSRPGLRWETQYF.

The CDR3 is CASSEDMVNTEAFF. The CDR3 coding sequence is TGTGCCAGCAGTGAGGATATGGTGAACACTGAAGCTTTCTTT. V is TRBV2 and J is TRBJ1-1; D not certain. V shed 3 bases and J shed 0 bases, with 8 bases lying between them. CDR1 is SNHLY, CDR2 FYNNEI, per germline. The CDR3 has 14 amino acids. The full variable domain, with the rest looked up from reference TRBV2 and TRBJ1-1, is EPEVTQTPSHQVTQMGQEVILRCVPISNHLYFYWYRQILGQKVEFLVSFYNNEISEKSEIFDDQFSVERPDGSNFTLKIRSTKLEDSAMYFCASSEDMVNTEAFFGQGTRLTVV.

This clonotype has a handful of counts. V and J are TRBV9 and TRBJ2-2; 14 bases map to TRBD2. With 4 bases clipped from V and 3 bases from J, the junction kept 8 bases outside the gene matches. The germline V gene has CDR1 SGDLS and CDR2 YYNGEE. The CDR3 runs to 18 residues. Here the CDR3 reads CASSFGLAGGSDTGELFF. As DNA, the CDR3 is TGTGCCAGCAGCTTCGGACTAGCGGGGGGATCGGACACCGGGGAGCTGTTTTTT.

This clonotype was recorded a few times. V and J are TRBV27 and TRBJ2-3, with D unclear. Germline CDR1 MNHEY, CDR2 SMNVEV (reference sequence). This CDR3 spans 14 amino acids. Trimming took 5 bases from V and 4 from J, leaving 13 bases between them. DNA for the CDR3: TGTGCCAGCAGTCACCTGGCCGGACCAGATACGCAGTATTTT. Translation gives CASSHLAGPDTQYF.

The chain joins TRBV30 to TRBJ2-1, with D hard to call. The germline gives CDR1 GTSNPN, CDR2 SVGIG (reference sequence). This CDR3 has 14 amino acids. The V gene lost 5 bases and the J gene lost 0 bases, with 11 bases spanning the gap. The CDR3 here is CAWGPASSYNEQFF. CDR3 nucleotide sequence: TGTGCCTGGGGCCCAGCGAGCTCCTACAATGAGCAGTTCTTC.

Here the CDR3 DNA reads TGCGCCAGCAGCTTGGAACCAGGGGGCCTCCAAGAGACCCAGTACTTC. Its translation: CASSLEPGGLQETQYF. The chain combines TRBV5-1 with TRBJ2-5, with TRBD1 matching 8 bases. This CDR3 is built from 16 residues. The trim removed 0 bases at V and 1 base at J, leaving 5 bases unmatched. CDR1 and CDR2 (germline): SGHRS, YFSETQ.